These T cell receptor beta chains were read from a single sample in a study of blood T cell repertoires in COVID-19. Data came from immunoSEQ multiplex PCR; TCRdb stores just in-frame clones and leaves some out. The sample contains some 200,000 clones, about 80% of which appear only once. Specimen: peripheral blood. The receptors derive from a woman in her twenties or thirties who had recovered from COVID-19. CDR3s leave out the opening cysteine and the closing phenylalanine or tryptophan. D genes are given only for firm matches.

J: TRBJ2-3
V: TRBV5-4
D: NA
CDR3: ASSLMSETQY

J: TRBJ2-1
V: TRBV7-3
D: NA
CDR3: ASSLTGGEQF

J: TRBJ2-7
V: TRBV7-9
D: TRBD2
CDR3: ASSFFRTSGRKISSEY

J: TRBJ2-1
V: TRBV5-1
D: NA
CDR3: ASSSGLEGVNEQF

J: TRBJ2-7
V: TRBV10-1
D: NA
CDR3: ASSARGPTYEQY

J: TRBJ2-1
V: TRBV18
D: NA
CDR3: ASSPEVGEQF

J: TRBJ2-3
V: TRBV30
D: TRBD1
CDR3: AWSRTGGTDTQY

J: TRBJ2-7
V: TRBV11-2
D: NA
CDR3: ASSSTGSYEQY

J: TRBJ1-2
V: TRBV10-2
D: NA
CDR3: ASRAEVYGYT

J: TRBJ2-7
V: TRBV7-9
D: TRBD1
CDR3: ASSRRTGSQLFSYEQY

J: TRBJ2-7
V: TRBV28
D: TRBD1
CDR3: ASRGQKYEQY

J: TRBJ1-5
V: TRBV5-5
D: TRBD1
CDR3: ASSPTGGPQPQH

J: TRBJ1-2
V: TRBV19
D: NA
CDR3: ASKYYNANYGYT

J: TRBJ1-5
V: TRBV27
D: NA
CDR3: ASSPPGRGSPQH

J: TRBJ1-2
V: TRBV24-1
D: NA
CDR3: ATSRTTGLGYT

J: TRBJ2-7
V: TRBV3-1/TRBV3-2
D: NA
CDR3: ASSQVSRGDYEQY

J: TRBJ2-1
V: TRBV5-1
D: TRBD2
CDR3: ASSLEAGGRGNEQF

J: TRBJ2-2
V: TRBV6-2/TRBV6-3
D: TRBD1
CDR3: ASSNPSGGTGELF

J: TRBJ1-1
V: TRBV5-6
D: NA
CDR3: ASSLLGAGGTEAF

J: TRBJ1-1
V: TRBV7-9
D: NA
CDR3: ASSFIGGGTTEAF

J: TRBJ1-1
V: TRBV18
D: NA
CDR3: ASTLNHGNTEAF

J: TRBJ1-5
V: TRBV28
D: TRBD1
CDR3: ASSSSQGAHNQPQH

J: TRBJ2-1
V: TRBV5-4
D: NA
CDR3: ASQQGNEQF

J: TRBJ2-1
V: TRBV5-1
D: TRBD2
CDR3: ASEPGTSDYNEQF

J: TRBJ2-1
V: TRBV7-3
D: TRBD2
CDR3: ASSQDGLAHEQF

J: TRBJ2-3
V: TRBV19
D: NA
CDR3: ASSIAGGIPDTQY

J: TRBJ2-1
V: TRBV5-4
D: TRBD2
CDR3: ASSKELAGGALYNEQF

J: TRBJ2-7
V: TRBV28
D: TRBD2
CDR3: ASSQRGDEQY

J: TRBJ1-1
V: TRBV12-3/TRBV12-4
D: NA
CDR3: ASRLRGDEAF

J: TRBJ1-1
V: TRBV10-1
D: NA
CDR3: ASRGLSPGNTEAF

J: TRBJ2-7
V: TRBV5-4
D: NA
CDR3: ASRGFIRGGNSYEQY

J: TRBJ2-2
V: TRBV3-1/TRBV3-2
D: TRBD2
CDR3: ASSPILAGGGNTGELF

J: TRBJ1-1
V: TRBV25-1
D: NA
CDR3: ASSEPSTGNTEAF

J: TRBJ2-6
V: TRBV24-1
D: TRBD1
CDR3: ATSDHARDSHSGANVLT

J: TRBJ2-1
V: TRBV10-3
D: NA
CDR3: AISESSSGRYNEQF

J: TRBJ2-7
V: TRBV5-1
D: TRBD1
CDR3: ASSSPRRGTGNYEQY

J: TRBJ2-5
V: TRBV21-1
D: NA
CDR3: ASSPRGSPGRETQY

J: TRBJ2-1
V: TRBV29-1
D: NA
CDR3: SGLTTNEQF

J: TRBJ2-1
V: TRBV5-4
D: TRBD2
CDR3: ASSSTSGAHNEQF

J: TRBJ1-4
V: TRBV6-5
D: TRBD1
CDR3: ASSSTGVDEKLF

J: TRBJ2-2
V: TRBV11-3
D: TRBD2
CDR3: ASSQPAGGGLTGELF

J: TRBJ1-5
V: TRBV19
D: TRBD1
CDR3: ASSRTGGDNQPQH

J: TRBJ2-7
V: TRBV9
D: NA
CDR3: ASNRGLAGDEQY

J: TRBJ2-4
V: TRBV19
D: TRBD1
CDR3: ASSIRQGEKNIQY

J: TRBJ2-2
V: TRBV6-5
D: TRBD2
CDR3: ASVPGLAGRELF

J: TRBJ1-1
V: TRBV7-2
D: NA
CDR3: ASSSWPQEAF

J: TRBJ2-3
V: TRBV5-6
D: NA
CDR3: ASSGGPASTDTQY

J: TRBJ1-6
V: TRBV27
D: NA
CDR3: ASRLGQGSGSSPLH

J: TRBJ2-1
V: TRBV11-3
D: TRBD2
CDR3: ASSPGRSLAGTYNEQF

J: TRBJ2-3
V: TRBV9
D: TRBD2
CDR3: ASSYTSGSPDTQY

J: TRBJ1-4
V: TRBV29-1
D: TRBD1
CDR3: SVVAQGAGEKLF

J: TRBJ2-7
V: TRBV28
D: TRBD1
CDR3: ASSSGTGISYEQY

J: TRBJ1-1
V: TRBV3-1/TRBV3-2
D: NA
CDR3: ASSRNPDRKANTEAF

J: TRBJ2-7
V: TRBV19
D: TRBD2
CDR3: ASSMYIGGNSYEQY

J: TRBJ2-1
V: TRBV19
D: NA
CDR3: AVSPGTYLWSYNEQF

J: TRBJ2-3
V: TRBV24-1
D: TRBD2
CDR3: ATSDSLAGGPTDTQY

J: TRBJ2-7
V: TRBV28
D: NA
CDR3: ASSLALAYEQY

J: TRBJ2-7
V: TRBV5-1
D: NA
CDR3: ASSLAQGEQY

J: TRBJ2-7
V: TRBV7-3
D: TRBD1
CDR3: ASSLSGQTYYEQY